These 27 T cell receptor beta chains were sequenced from one sample in a study of cytomegalovirus exposure and HLA in healthy donors (dated by TCRdb to the late 2010s). The library was made by the immunoSEQ multiplex PCR assay. For the multiplex PCR, a mixture combining 60 forward primers for TCR Vbeta segments and 13 reverse primers for TCR Jbeta segments was used. Here the immuneACCESS table is served through TCRdb, limited to in-frame sequences with V and J called. Missing clones are a known gap in these copies; in checked studies unresolved V genes cover under half, and the rest lacks a known reason. The sample data list roughly 100,000 clones, and more than 80% of these were observed just once. The ten largest clones add up to 6.1% of the sample. Sample: PBMCs. All receptors come from a man between 18 and 29 years old in good health and CMV-seronegative.

The chain combines TRBV28 with TRBJ1-1; D unclear. The CDR3 is 11 amino acids. Trimming left V 4 bases short and J 6 bases short, with 6 bases between. Germline V gene lookup returns CDR1 MDHEN and CDR2 SYDVKM. The CDR3 is CASSYLAEAFF. DNA for the CDR3: TGTGCCAGCAGTTATCTCGCTGAAGCTTTCTTT.

The CDR3 DNA reads TGCGCCAGCAGCTTGGTCGCGGGAGGGGCCGGGGAGCTGTTTTTT. Translating gives CASSLVAGGAGELFF. V is TRBV5-1 and J is TRBJ2-2; 9 nucleotides align to TRBD2. The junction had 3 bases not matched to a gene; V was cut back by 0 bases and J by 6 bases. The CDR3 has 15 residues. The V gene's germline CDR1 is SGHRS and CDR2 YFSETQ.

This clone was found once. The identical CDR3 is also encoded by other nucleotide sequences in the sample. The V and J genes are TRBV29-1 and TRBJ2-7; TRBD2 matches at 7 bases. This CDR3 contains 13 residues. CDR1 is SQVTM, CDR2 ANQGSEA, per germline. V was clipped by 4 bases and J by 2 bases; unmatched bases: 5. The CDR3 DNA follows: TGCAGCGTTGCGCCTAGCGGAACCTACGAGCAGTACTTC. Translated: CSVAPSGTYEQYF.

This sequence joins TRBV15 and TRBJ1-4, with D perhaps TRBD1 (5 bases). The CDR3 extends over 13 amino acids. The V end was cut by 6 bases, the J end by 4 bases, with 9 bases between. Looked up from germline, CDR1 is LNHNV and CDR2 is YYDKDF (reference sequence). The CDR3 spells CATRDRYNEKLFF. CDR3 coding DNA: TGTGCCACCAGAGACAGATATAATGAAAAACTGTTTTTT. The full variable domain, in which reference TRBV15 and TRBJ1-4 provide the parts outside the CDR3, is DAMVIQNPRYQVTQFGKPVTLSCSQTLNHNVMYWYQQKSSQAPKLLFHYYDKDFNNEADTPDNFQSRRPNTSFCFLDIRSPGLGDTAMYLCATRDRYNEKLFFGSGTQLSVL.

This chain uses TRBV4-1 with TRBJ2-7; TRBD2 is a possible D gene (5 bases). Trimming took off 4 bases at V and 0 bases at J, with 16 bases between the two ends. Per the germline V gene, CDR1 is MGHRA and CDR2 is YSYEKL. The CDR3 has 16 amino acids. CDR3 sequence (DNA): TGCGCCAGCAGCCCGACTTCCACGGGGAGCTCCTACGAGCAGTACTTC. Its translation is CASSPTSTGSSYEQYF.

V is TRBV5-4 and J is TRBJ2-2, with 14 bases that match TRBD2. This CDR3 comprises 18 residues. Unmatched junction bases numbered 8, after V lost 3 bases and J lost 4 bases. CDR1 and CDR2 from the germline V gene are SGHNT and YYREEE (reference sequence). The CDR3 here is CASSSPGLAGVGTGELFF. The CDR3 DNA reads TGTGCCAGCAGCTCACCGGGACTAGCGGGAGTTGGCACCGGGGAGCTGTTTTTT. The full variable domain, completed using reference TRBV5-4 and TRBJ2-2, is ETGVTQSPTHLIKTRGQQVTLRCSSQSGHNTVSWYQQALGQGPQFIFQYYREEENGRGNFPPRFSGLQFPNYSSELNVNALELDDSALYLCASSSPGLAGVGTGELFFGEGSRLTVL.

The CDR3 protein is CASSDISNSPLHF. In nucleotides, the CDR3 is TGTGCCAGCAGTGATATATCTAATTCACCCCTCCACTTT. V gene TRBV6-1 combines with J gene TRBJ1-6; D gene uncertain. This CDR3 is built from 13 residues. Germline CDR1 reads MNHNS; CDR2 reads SASEGT. Between the trimmed V and J ends, which lost 3 bases and 6 bases, there was a span of 6 bases.

The chain recombines TRBV5-4 with TRBJ2-7, with TRBD1 matching 8 bases. Germline V gene data show CDR1 as SGHNT and CDR2 as YYREEE (reference sequence). The length of the CDR3 is 13 residues. The V and J ends lost 3 bases and 4 bases, in that order; junction bases with no gene match: 3. CDR3 nucleotide sequence: TGTGCCAGCAGCTCCAGGGGGCAGTACGAGCAGTACTTC. Its translation: CASSSRGQYEQYF.

The J gene is TRBJ1-2, the V gene TRBV27; TRBD1 agrees at 8 bases. V was clipped by 5 bases and J by 8 bases; unmatched bases: 13. Germline V gives CDR1 MNHEY, CDR2 SMNVEV (reference sequence). The CDR3 has 15 amino acids. Written as DNA, the CDR3 is TGTGCCAGCAGTCCAAATCAGCCGACAGGGGTCGGCTACACCTTC. Protein product: CASSPNQPTGVGYTF.

Only a few counts were recorded for this clone. This rearrangement joins TRBV14 to TRBJ2-7, with 8 bases identical to TRBD1. The V gene end was trimmed by 5 bases and the J gene end by 3 bases; junction bases not matched to a gene: 3. The CDR3 is 13 amino acids. CDR1 SGHDN and CDR2 FVKESK come from the germline V gene. Written as DNA, the CDR3 is TGTGCCAGCAGCATAACAGGGGGCTACGAGCAGTACTTC. It encodes CASSITGGYEQYF.

V gene TRBV7-2 combines with J gene TRBJ2-5, with a weak D call TRBD1 (5 bases). Germline CDR1 and CDR2: SGHTA and FQGNSA. Between the trimmed V and J ends, which lost 6 bases and 1 base, there was a span of 15 bases. The CDR3 spans 15 residues. Here the CDR3 reads CASSVVGAAQETQYF. The CDR3 DNA reads as TGTGCCAGCAGTGTTGTTGGGGCAGCCCAAGAGACCCAGTACTTC.

The V and J genes are TRBV27 and TRBJ1-1; tentative D call: TRBD1 (6 bases). CDR3 length: 16 residues. The V gene lost 4 bases and the J gene lost 0 bases, with 15 bases spanning the gap. In germline, CDR1 is MNHEY, CDR2 SMNVEV (reference sequence). The CDR3 is CASSYQGTGMNTEAFF. CDR3 DNA: TGTGCCAGCAGTTACCAGGGGACCGGAATGAACACTGAAGCTTTCTTT.

The CDR3 DNA is TGCAGCGGTAACAATGAATGGAACACTGAAGCTTTCTTT. This sequence encodes CSGNNEWNTEAFF. This sequence joins TRBV29-1 and TRBJ1-1; D unresolved. Trimming removed 7 bases at V and 1 base at J, with 13 bases between. Germline V gives CDR1 SQVTM, CDR2 ANQGSEA. CDR3 length: 13 residues. Full variable domain (outside the CDR3, taken from reference TRBV29-1 and TRBJ1-1): SAVISQKPSRDICQRGTSLTIQCQVDSQVTMMFWYRQQPGQSLTLIATANQGSEATYESGFVIDKFPISRPNLTFSTLTVSNMSPEDSSIYLCSGNNEWNTEAFFGQGTRLTVV.

This chain joins TRBV28 and TRBJ1-1; TRBD1 is a possible D gene (6 bases). The length of the CDR3 is 15 residues. Germline V gene data show CDR1 as MDHEN and CDR2 as SYDVKM. The ends were cut back, 3 bases at V and 1 base at J, with 12 bases in the middle. CDR3 nucleotide sequence: TGTGCCAGCAGTTTCCGGGGGGCAGGGAACACTGAAGCTTTCTTT. The encoded protein is CASSFRGAGNTEAFF.

This clone was counted between two and nine times. CDR3 nucleotides: TGTGCCAGCAGCTTGGCCGGCGGGACCGGGGAGCTGTTTTTT. Its protein product is CASSLAGGTGELFF. V usage is TRBV5-4 and J usage is TRBJ2-2; possible D gene TRBD2, 5 bases. This CDR3 region has 14 residues. The germline V gene has CDR1 SGHNT and CDR2 YYREEE (reference sequence). V was shortened by 0 bases and J by 5 bases, with 8 bases between the two germline ends.

The genes are TRBV27 and TRBJ2-1, with a possible D match to TRBD2 (6 bases). From germline, CDR1 is MNHEY and CDR2 SMNVEV (reference sequence). Deletions cut 3 bases from V and 4 bases from J, with 13 bases between. The CDR3 runs to 15 residues. Here the CDR3 reads CASSLWGAGYNEQFF. CDR3 sequence (DNA): TGTGCCAGCAGTTTGTGGGGAGCGGGTTACAATGAGCAGTTCTTC.

The DNA for the CDR3 is TGTGCCAGCAGCTGGGGACTAGCGGGTCCCTACGAGCAGTACTTC. Residues: CASSWGLAGPYEQYF. The chain uses TRBV7-2 and TRBJ2-7; 12 nucleotides line up with TRBD2. The CDR3 loop spans 15 amino acids. V was clipped by 4 bases and J by 2 bases; unmatched bases: 3. Germline values: CDR1 SGHTA, CDR2 FQGNSA.

The chain couples TRBV18 to TRBJ1-2, with 10 bases lining up with TRBD1. CDR3 size: 15 residues. The germline CDR1 and CDR2 sequences are KGHSH and LQKENI. The trim removed 1 base at V and 10 bases at J, leaving 9 bases unmatched. CDR3 sequence reads: CASSPRQGALGDYTF. The DNA for the CDR3 is TGTGCCAGCTCACCACGACAGGGGGCTCTCGGAGACTACACCTTC.

The chain couples TRBV27 to TRBJ2-7; D not resolved. Deletions cut 6 bases from V and 8 bases from J, with 8 bases between. The length of the CDR3 is 10 residues. The germline V gene encodes CDR1 MNHEY and CDR2 SMNVEV (reference sequence). CDR3 sequence: CASRADKQYF. The CDR3 nucleotides are TGTGCCAGCAGGGCAGACAAGCAGTACTTC.

The CDR3 reads CASSVVVAANNEQFF. The CDR3 nucleotides read TGTGCCAGCAGCGTAGTGGTAGCGGCTAACAATGAGCAGTTCTTC. The rearrangement joins TRBV9 to TRBJ2-1, with a tentative D call TRBD2 (6 bases). The CDR3 contains 15 residues. Germline V lookup: CDR1 SGDLS, CDR2 YYNGEE. Trimming left V 0 bases short and J 5 bases short, with 12 bases between.

Details on this clone: Germline and junction disagree at one end, which may indicate a read error. V gene TRBV29-1 combines with J gene TRBJ2-7; a possible D gene is TRBD1 (5 bases). This CDR3 comprises 13 residues. The germline V gene has CDR1 SQVTM and CDR2 ANQGSEA. CDR3 coding DNA: TGCAGCGTTGCATGGGGCAGCTCCTGCGAGCAGTACTTC. Amino acid sequence: CSVAWGSSCEQYF.

The rearrangement uses TRBV5-1 and TRBJ2-7, with 10 positions matching TRBD1. This CDR3 contains 14 residues. CDR1 and CDR2 (germline): SGHRS, YFSETQ. With 6 bases clipped from V and 7 bases from J, the junction kept 10 bases outside the gene matches. CDR3 loop: CASNPDRGRGEQYF. DNA for the CDR3: TGCGCCAGCAACCCTGACAGGGGGCGCGGAGAGCAGTACTTC.

The J gene is TRBJ2-1, the V gene TRBV4-1; D is perhaps TRBD1 (5 bases). Germline CDR1 MGHRA, CDR2 YSYEKL. The CDR3 runs 16 residues. Deletions cut 1 base from V and 0 bases from J, with 10 bases between. This CDR3 reads CASSQVDILSYNEQFF. The CDR3 nucleotides are TGCGCCAGCAGCCAAGTGGACATTCTCTCCTACAATGAGCAGTTCTTC.

The gene calls are TRBV12-5 and TRBJ2-3; the match to TRBD2 covers 7 bases. Germline-derived CDR1 and CDR2 are LGHNT and FRNRAP. The CDR3 runs to 15 residues. V lost 2 bases and J lost 2; bases outside the gene matches: 4. The CDR3 DNA follows: TGTGCTAGTGGTTTGTTCCTAGCGGACACAGATACGCAGTATTTT. Encoded protein: CASGLFLADTDTQYF.

The chain recombines TRBV4-3 with TRBJ2-5; 7 bases are shared with TRBD2. CDR3 length: 15 residues. The V gene end was trimmed by 0 bases and the J gene end by 5 bases; junction bases not matched to a gene: 6. Germline CDR1 is LGHNA and CDR2 is YSLEER. CDR3 protein: CASSQERGLLETQYF. The CDR3, as DNA: TGCGCCAGCAGCCAAGAAAGGGGACTATTGGAGACCCAGTACTTC.

The chain uses TRBV4-3 and TRBJ2-5; D ambiguous. CDR1 and CDR2 from the germline V gene are LGHNA and YSLEER. Trimming removed 1 base at V and 7 bases at J, with 13 bases between. The CDR3 totals 14 residues. The CDR3: CASSQGIHKMTQYF. Here the CDR3 DNA reads TGCGCCAGCAGCCAAGGAATCCACAAGATGACCCAGTACTTC.

The chain links TRBV4-3 to TRBJ2-2; a possible D gene is TRBD1 (5 bases). V was cut by 4 bases and J by 1 base, with 10 bases left in between. Germline V gene data show CDR1 as LGHNA and CDR2 as YSLEER. The CDR3 runs 15 residues. The CDR3 sequence: CASSPQTENTGELFF. The CDR3 DNA reads TGCGCCAGCAGCCCCCAGACAGAGAACACCGGGGAGCTGTTTTTT.